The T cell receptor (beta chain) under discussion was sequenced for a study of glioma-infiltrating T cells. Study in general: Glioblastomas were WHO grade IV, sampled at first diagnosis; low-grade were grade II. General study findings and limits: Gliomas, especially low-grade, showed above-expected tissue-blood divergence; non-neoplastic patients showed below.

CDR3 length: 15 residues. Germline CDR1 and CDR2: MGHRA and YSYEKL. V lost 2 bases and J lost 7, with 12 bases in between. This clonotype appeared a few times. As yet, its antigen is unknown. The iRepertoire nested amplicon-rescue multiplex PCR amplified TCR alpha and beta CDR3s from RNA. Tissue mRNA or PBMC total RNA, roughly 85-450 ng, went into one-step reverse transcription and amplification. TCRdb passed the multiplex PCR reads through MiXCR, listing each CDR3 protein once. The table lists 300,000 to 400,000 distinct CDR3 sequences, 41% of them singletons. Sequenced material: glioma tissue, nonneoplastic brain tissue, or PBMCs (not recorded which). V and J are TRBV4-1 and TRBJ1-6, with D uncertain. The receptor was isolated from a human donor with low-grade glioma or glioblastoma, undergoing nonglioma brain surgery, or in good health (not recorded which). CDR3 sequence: CASSQSTGSNSPLHF. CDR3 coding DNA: TGCGCCAGCAGCCAATCTACCGGGTCGAATTCACCCCTCCACTTT.